The sample holds a few counts of the clone carrying this T cell receptor beta chain. With 0 bases clipped from V and 8 bases from J, the junction kept 5 bases outside the gene matches. Per the germline V gene, CDR1 is LNHDA and CDR2 is SQIVND (reference sequence). This CDR3 contains 14 residues. This entry comes from a study of patients and donors after allogeneic stem cell transplantation. TCRdb re-derived calls from the RT-PCR reads in MiXCR, one entry per CDR3 protein. The sample contains approximately 250,000 distinct CDR3 sequences, around 14% of which appear only once. This receptor was taken from a human donor who was either an allogeneic HSCT recipient or a stem cell or donor lymphocyte infusion donor (not recorded which). It is not recorded whose cells these are; they may come from a transplant donor. The chain is built from TRBV19 and TRBJ2-3; the match to TRBD2 covers 7 bases. The sequenced material came from blood, either unsorted or a sorted T cell fraction (not recorded which). The CDR3 coding sequence is TGTGCCAGTAGTATAGAGTCTAGCGGAGGTACGCAGTATTTT. Protein sequence: CASSIESSGGTQYF.